This TCR beta chain stems from a study of graft-versus-host responses after intestinal transplantation. Across the study: The study gave all recipients anti-thymocyte globulin induction, then tacrolimus and steroids for roughly 3 years.

Trimming removed 2 bases at V and 6 bases at J, with 12 bases between. Per the germline V gene, CDR1 is SGHAT and CDR2 is FQNNGV. This CDR3 comprises 14 residues. This clone occurred once. The antigen remains undetermined. Study results and limitations: Graft-donor T cell macrochimerism in patients accompanied high graft-versus-host to host-versus-graft clonal ratios in allografts.

Method: immunoSEQ multiplex PCR; TCRdb's copy keeps in-frame clones and lacks some. There are fewer than 150,000 clones in the sample; approximately 92% occur only once, and under 0.2% lies in the top ten. The clonotype was recovered from a human donor who received an intestinal transplant. The sample in question was unstimulated CD4+ T cells sorted from spleen or lymph node cells, obtained before intestinal transplant. The chain couples TRBV11-2 to TRBJ2-3; D is possibly TRBD2 (5 bases). CDR3 DNA: TGTGCCAGCAGCTTATTTACTAGAAGGGATACGCAGTATTTT. Encoded protein: CASSLFTRRDTQYF.